This T cell receptor (beta chain) was captured by sequencing in a study of human T cells and chemical hapten exposure. Whole-study context: TCR yields per sample varied mostly from small pooled library volume differences.

Individual cDNA molecules each carried unique molecular identifiers attached by the library. Each CDR3 protein gets one entry after TCRdb re-called the RACE reads with MiXCR. The sample includes 75,000 to 100,000 distinct CDR3 sequences, roughly 12% of them seen just once. Study results and caveats: Because all patients had alopecia, their immune responses might differ from healthy ones. Expanded TCRs produced significantly more large CDR3 similarity clusters than controls did.

The V gene end was trimmed by 4 bases and the J gene end by 5 bases; junction bases not matched to a gene: 5. Germline V gene data show CDR1 as SGHVS and CDR2 as FQNEAQ. This CDR3 is 15 amino acids long. Note on this clonotype: The target antigen is unknown.

Time point: patch test 1, 2 weeks after DPC sensitization. As for treatment: therapeutic diphenylcyclopropenone sensitization with weekly scalp DPC. The V gene is TRBV7-8, the J gene TRBJ1-4; TRBD1 matches at 9 bases. The sequence was collected from a woman between 40 and 50 years old with alopecia areata. Some clones in this sample may be carry-over from other donors' samples. The source material was whole blood, sampled in connection with sensitization to the hapten diphenylcyclopropenone (DPC). CDR3 sequence reads: CASSSSGTGNEKLFF. The CDR3 DNA reads TGTGCCAGCAGCTCTTCCGGGACAGGGAATGAAAAACTGTTTTTT.